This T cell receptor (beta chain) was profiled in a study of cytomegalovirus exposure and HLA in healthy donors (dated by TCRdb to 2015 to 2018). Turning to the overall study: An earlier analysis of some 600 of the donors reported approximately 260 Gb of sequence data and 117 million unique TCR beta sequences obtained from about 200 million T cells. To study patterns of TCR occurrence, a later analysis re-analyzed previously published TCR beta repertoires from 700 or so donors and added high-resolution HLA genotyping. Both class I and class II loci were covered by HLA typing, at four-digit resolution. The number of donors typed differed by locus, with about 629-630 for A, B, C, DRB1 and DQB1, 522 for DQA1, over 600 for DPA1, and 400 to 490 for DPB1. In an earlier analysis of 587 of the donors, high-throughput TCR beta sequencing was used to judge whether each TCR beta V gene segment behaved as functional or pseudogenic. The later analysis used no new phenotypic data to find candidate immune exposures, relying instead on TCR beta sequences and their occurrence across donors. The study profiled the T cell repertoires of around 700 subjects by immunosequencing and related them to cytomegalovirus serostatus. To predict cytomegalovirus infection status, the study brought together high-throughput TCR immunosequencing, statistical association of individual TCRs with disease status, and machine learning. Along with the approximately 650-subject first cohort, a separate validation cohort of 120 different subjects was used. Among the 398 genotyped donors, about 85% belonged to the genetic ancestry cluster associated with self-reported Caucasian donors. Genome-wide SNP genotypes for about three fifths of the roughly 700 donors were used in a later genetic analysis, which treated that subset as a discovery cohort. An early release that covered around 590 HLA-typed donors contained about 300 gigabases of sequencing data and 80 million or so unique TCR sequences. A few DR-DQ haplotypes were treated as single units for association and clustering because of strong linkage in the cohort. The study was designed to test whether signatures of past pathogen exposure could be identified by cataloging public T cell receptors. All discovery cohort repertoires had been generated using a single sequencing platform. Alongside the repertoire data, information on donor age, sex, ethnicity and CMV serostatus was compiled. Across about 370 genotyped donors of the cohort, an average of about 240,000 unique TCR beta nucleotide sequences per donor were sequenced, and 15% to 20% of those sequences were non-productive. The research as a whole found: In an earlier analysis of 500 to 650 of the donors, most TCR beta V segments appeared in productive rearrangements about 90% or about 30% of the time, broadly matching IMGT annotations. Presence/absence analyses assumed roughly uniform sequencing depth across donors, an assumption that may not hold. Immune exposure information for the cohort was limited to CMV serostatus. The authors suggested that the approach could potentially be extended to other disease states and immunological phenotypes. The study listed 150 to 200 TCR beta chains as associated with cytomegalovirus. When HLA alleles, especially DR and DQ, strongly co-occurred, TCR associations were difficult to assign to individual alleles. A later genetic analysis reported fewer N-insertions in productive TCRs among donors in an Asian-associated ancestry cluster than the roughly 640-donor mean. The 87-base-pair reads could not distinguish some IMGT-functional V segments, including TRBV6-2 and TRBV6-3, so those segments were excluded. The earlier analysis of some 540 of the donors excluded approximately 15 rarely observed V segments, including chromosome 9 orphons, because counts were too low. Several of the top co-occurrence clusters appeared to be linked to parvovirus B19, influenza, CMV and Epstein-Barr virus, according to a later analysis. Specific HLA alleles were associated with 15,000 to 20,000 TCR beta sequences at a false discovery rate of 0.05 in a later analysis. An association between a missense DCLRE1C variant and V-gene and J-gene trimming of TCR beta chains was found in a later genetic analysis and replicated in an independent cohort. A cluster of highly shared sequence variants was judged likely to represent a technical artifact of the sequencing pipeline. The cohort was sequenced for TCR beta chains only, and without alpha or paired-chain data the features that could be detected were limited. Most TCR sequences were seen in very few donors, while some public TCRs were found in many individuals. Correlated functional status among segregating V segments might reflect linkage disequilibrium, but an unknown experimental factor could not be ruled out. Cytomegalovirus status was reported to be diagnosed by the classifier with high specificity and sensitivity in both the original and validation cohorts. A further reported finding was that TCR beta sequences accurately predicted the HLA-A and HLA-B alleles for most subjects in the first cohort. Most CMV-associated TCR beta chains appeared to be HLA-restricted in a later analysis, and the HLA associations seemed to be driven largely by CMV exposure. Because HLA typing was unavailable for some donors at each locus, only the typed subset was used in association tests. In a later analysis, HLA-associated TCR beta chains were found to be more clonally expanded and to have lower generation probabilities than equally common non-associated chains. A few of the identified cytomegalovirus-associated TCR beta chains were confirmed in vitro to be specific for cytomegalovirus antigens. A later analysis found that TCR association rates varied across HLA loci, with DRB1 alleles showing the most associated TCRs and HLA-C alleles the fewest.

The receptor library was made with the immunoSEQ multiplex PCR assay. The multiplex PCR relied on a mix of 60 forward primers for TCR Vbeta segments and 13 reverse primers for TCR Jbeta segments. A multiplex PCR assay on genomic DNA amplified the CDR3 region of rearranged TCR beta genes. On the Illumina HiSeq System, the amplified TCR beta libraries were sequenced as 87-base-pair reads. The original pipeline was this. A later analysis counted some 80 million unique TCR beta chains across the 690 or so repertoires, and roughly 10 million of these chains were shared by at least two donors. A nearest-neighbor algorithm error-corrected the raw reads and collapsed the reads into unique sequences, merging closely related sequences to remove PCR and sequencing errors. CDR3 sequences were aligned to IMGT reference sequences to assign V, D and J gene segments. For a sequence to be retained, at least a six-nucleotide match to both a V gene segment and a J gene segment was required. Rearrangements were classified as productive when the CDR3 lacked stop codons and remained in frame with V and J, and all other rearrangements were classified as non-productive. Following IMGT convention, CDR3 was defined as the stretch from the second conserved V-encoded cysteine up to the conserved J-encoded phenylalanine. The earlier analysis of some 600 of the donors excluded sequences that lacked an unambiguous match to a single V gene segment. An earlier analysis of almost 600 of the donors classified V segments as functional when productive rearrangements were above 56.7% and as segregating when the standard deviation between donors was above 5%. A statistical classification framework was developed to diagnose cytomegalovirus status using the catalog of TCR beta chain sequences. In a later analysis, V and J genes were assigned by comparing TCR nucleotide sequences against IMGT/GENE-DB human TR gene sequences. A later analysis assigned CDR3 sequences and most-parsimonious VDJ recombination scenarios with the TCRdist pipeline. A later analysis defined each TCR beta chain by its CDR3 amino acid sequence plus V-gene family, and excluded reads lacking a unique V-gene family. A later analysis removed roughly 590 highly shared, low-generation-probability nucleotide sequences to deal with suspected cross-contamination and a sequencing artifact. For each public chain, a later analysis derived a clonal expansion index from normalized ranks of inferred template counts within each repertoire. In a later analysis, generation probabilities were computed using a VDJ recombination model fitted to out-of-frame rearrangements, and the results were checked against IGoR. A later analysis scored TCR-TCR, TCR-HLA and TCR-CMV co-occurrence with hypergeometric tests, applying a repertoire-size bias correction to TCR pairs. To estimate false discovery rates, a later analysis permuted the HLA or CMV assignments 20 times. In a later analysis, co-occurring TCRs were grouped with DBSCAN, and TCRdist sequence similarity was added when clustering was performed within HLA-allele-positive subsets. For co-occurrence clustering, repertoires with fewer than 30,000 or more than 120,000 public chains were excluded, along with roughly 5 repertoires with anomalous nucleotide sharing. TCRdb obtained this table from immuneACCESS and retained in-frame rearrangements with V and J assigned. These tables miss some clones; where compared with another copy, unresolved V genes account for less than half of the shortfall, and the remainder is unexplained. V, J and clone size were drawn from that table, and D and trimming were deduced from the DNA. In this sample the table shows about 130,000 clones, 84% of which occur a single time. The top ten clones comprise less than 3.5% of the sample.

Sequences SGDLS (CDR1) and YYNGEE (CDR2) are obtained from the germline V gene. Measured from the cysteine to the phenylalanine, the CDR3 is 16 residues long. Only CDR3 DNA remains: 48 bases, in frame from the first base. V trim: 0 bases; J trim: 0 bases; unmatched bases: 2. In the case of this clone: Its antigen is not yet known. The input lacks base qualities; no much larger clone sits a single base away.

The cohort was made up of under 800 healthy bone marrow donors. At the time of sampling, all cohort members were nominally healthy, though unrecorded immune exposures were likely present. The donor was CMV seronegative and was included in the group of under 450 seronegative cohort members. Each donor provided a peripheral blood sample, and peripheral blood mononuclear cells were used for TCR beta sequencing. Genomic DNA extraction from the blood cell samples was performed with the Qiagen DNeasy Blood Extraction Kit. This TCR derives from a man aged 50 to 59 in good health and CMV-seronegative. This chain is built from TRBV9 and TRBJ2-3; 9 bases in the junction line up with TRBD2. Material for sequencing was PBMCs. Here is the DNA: TGTGCCAGCAGCGTAGGACTAGCGGTTAGCACAGATACGCAGTATTTT. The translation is CASSVGLAVSTDTQYF.